The subject of this entry is one T cell receptor beta chain. Looked up from germline, CDR1 is MDHEN and CDR2 is SYDVKM. The CDR3 runs 17 residues. The V gene lost 1 base and the J gene lost 0 bases, with 16 bases spanning the gap. This sample was included in a study of blood T cell repertoires in COVID-19. Data came from immunoSEQ multiplex PCR; TCRdb stores just in-frame clones and leaves some out. The top ten hold about 11% of the sample, which has 150,000 to 200,000 clones, approximately 78% seen once. The clonotype was recovered from a human donor in a cohort sampled during active COVID-19. Sequencing was done on a sample of peripheral blood. The chain combines TRBV28 with TRBJ2-7; tentative D call: TRBD2 (6 bases). CDR3 region: CASSLLPAAGSSYEQYF. CDR3 nucleotide sequence: TGTGCCAGCAGTTTATTACCGGCCGCGGGAAGCTCCTACGAGCAGTACTTC. Together with reference TRBV28 and TRBJ2-7, the CDR3 gives the full variable domain: DVKVTQSSRYLVKRTGEKVFLECVQDMDHENMFWYRQDPGLGLRLIYFSYDVKMKEKGDIPEGYSVSREKKERFSLILESASTNQTSMYLCASSLLPAAGSSYEQYFGPGTRLTVT.